This TCR beta chain is drawn from a study of blood T cell repertoires in COVID-19. Only in-frame clones appear in the TCRdb table, and some are missing; sequencing was by immunoSEQ multiplex PCR. The sample yields about 170,000 clones, 86% seen once. The CDR3 totals 13 residues. Trimming cost V 3 bases and J 2 bases, with 8 bases left between them. The receptor comes from a woman aged 55-70 years with COVID-19, enrolled during active disease. The sample consisted of peripheral blood. V and J are TRBV12-3 or TRBV12-4 and TRBJ2-7; D is ambiguous. The CDR3 DNA is TGTGCCAGCAGTTTCGGTGAGGCCTACGAGCAGTACTTC. It encodes CASSFGEAYEQYF.